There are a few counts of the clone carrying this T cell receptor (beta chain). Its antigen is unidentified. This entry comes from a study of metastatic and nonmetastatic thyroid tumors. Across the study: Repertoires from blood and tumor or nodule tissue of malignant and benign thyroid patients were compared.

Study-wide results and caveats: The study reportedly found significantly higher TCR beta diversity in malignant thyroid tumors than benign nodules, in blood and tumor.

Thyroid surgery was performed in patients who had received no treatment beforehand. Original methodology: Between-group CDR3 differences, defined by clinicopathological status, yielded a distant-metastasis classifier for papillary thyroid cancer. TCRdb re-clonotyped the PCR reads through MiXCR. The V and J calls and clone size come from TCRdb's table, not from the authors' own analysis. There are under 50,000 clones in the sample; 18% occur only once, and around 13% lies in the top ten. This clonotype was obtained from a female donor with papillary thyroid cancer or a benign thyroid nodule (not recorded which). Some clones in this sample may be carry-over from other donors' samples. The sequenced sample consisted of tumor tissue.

The CDR3 DNA reads TGTGCCAGCAGCGGGCCCGACGGGACAGAGGACAATGAGCAGTTCTTC. It specifies CASSGPDGTEDNEQFF. This sequence joins TRBV9 and TRBJ2-1; 7 bases align to TRBD1. This CDR3 has 16 amino acids. The J segment lost 5 bases and the V segment lost 3 bases, leaving 11 bases of the junction unmatched. CDR1 SGDLS and CDR2 YYNGEE come from the germline V gene.